This T cell receptor (beta chain) was identified in a study of blood T cell repertoires in COVID-19. Trimming at V came to 0 bases and at J to 6 bases, leaving 2 bases not matched to a gene. Germline V gives CDR1 SGHTA, CDR2 FQGNSA. The CDR3 covers 16 residues. Under the authors' procedure: The assay estimated nucleated cells by amplifying reference gene primers. Method: immunoSEQ multiplex PCR; TCRdb's copy keeps in-frame clones and lacks some. V, J and clone size derive from that table, while D and trimming were established from the DNA sequence. The table has some 220,000 clones, about 85% seen once.

The clonotype originates from a man aged 50-59 years who had recovered from COVID-19. V usage is TRBV7-2 and J usage is TRBJ2-3, with 14 bases lining up with TRBD2. Input material: peripheral blood. The CDR3 protein is CASSLATSGRVDTQYF. As DNA, the CDR3 is TGTGCCAGCAGCTTAGCGACTAGCGGGAGGGTGGATACGCAGTATTTT.